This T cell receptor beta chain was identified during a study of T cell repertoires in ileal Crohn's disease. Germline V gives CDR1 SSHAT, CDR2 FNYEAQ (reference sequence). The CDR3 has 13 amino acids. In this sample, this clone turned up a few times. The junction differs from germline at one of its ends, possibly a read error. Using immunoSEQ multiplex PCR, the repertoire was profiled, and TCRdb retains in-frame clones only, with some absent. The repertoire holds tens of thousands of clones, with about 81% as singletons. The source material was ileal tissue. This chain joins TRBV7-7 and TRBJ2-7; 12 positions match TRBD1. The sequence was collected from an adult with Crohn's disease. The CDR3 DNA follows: TGTGCTAGCAGCCGGGACAGGGGGCACGAGCAGTACTTC. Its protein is CASSRDRGHEQYF. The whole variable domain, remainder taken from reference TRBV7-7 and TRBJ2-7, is GAGVSQSPRYKVTKRGQDVTLRCDPISSHATLYWYQQALGQGPEFLTYFNYEAQPDKSGLPSDRFSAERPEGSISTLTIQRTEQRDSAMYRCASSRDRGHEQYFGPGTRLTVT.